The 4 T cell receptor beta chains given below trace back to one sample, sequenced in a study of post-analysis software for immune sequencing data. General study findings and limits: Elevated frequency relative to controls characterized roughly five TRBV segments in patients, TRBV5-6, TRBV5-1 and TRBV20-1 among them.

The TCR beta cDNA libraries contained unique molecular identifiers. TCRdb reprocessed the PCR reads via MiXCR and lists one record per CDR3 protein. The sample gives a few hundred thousand distinct CDR3 sequences, 30% to 45% of which show up once; 4% to 6% is in the top ten. The antigens for these receptors are not known. The sample taken for sequencing was blood. These receptors were collected from a girl between 5 and 17 years old with multiple sclerosis.

This clonotype was observed many times. The rearrangement joins TRBV7-2 to TRBJ2-1, with D possibly matching TRBD2 (5 bases). V shed 3 bases and J shed 2 bases, with 11 bases lying between them. The CDR3 is 15 amino acids. Germline V CDR1 and CDR2: SGHTA, FQGNSA. The CDR3 DNA sequence: TGTGCCAGCAGCTTTGGACTGAGGCCCTACAATGAGCAGTTCTTC. It translates to CASSFGLRPYNEQFF.

Worth noting for this clonotype: This clone may be a read error of a much larger clone one base away. CDR3 coding DNA: TGTGCCAGCAGCTTAGGGGGAGGGGGCTGGTCAACTAATGAAAAACGGTTTTTT. It specifies CASSLGGGGWSTNEKRFF. The chain couples TRBV7-9 to TRBJ1-4; TRBD1 matches at 7 bases. In germline, CDR1 is SEHNR, CDR2 FQNEAQ (reference sequence). The CDR3 runs to 18 residues.

This clonotype appeared a few times. A much larger clone is a single base away; this may be a read error. The rearrangement joins TRBV5-1 to TRBJ2-1; 7 bases map to TRBD1. CDR1 and CDR2 (germline): SGHRS, YFSETQ. CDR3 length: 16 residues. V gave up 0 bases and J gave up 13 bases; unmatched junction bases: 16. CDR3 in amino acids: CASSLVTGRASETQFF. CDR3 coding DNA: TGCGCCAGCAGCTTGGTGACAGGGCGCGCGTCGGAGACCCAGTTCTTC. Supplemented by reference TRBV5-1 and TRBJ2-1, the full variable domain reads KAGVTQTPRYLIKTRGQQVTLSCSPISGHRSVSWYQQTPGQGLQFLFEYFSETQRNKGNFPGRFSGRQFSNSRSEMNVSTLELGDSALYLCASSLVTGRASETQFFGPGTRLTVL.

The DNA for the CDR3 is TGTGCCACCAGTGGATCGACAGGGGCTGCCGTAACAGATACGCAGTATTTT. Translated, it gives CATSGSTGAAVTDTQYF. The chain carries TRBV24-1 and TRBJ2-3, with 8 bases that match TRBD1. The length of the CDR3 is 17 residues. V trimming: 5 bases; J trimming: 3 bases; junction bases outside the gene matches: 12. Germline V gene data show CDR1 as KGHDR and CDR2 as SFDVKD.